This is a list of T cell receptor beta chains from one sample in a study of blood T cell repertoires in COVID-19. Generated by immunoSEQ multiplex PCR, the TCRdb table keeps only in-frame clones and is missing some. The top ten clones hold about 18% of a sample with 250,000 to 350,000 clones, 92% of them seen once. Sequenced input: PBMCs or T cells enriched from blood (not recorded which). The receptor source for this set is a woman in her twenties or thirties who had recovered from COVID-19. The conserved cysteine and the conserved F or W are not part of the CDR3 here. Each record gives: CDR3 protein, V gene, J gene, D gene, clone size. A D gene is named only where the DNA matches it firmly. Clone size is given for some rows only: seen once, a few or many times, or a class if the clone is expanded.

CDR3 protein: ASSEGSGALPYEQY
V gene: TRBV2
J gene: TRBJ2-7
D gene: TRBD2
clone size: NA

CDR3 protein: ASSVGSRGSNTGELF
V gene: TRBV9
J gene: TRBJ2-2
D gene: NA
clone size: NA

CDR3 protein: AWSVQRTSGGAGYEQY
V gene: TRBV30
J gene: TRBJ2-7
D gene: TRBD2
clone size: NA

CDR3 protein: AISEAVAGTDTQY
V gene: TRBV10-3
J gene: TRBJ2-3
D gene: NA
clone size: NA

CDR3 protein: ASSWGQSSGNTIY
V gene: TRBV5-8
J gene: TRBJ1-3
D gene: TRBD1
clone size: NA

CDR3 protein: SVEQGGGYEQY
V gene: TRBV29-1
J gene: TRBJ2-7
D gene: NA
clone size: NA

CDR3 protein: ASSMTLAGGREQF
V gene: TRBV19
J gene: TRBJ2-1
D gene: TRBD2
clone size: NA

CDR3 protein: ASSESIYRVQPQH
V gene: TRBV10-2
J gene: TRBJ1-5
D gene: NA
clone size: once

CDR3 protein: ASSPAGTGRTDTQY
V gene: TRBV27
J gene: TRBJ2-3
D gene: TRBD1
clone size: NA

CDR3 protein: ASSRTGHLNSPLH
V gene: TRBV5-1
J gene: TRBJ1-6
D gene: TRBD1
clone size: NA

CDR3 protein: ASSLVGTSGPYNEQF
V gene: TRBV7-2
J gene: TRBJ2-1
D gene: TRBD2
clone size: NA

CDR3 protein: ASSPGWGPSQNTEAF
V gene: TRBV5-1
J gene: TRBJ1-1
D gene: NA
clone size: NA

CDR3 protein: ASKPRADSYNEQF
V gene: TRBV19
J gene: TRBJ2-1
D gene: NA
clone size: few

CDR3 protein: ASRRGTEANYGYT
V gene: TRBV6-5
J gene: TRBJ1-2
D gene: TRBD1
clone size: few

CDR3 protein: ASSLDRPTYNEQF
V gene: TRBV7-2
J gene: TRBJ2-1
D gene: TRBD1
clone size: NA

CDR3 protein: ASSLPGQGENTEAF
V gene: TRBV7-8
J gene: TRBJ1-1
D gene: TRBD1
clone size: NA

CDR3 protein: ASYRQGGGGYT
V gene: TRBV28
J gene: TRBJ1-2
D gene: TRBD1
clone size: NA

CDR3 protein: ASSRDSYTEAF
V gene: TRBV7-6
J gene: TRBJ1-1
D gene: TRBD1
clone size: once

CDR3 protein: ASSLLDRVGATNEKLF
V gene: TRBV28
J gene: TRBJ1-4
D gene: TRBD1
clone size: NA

CDR3 protein: AISGTSGRTDTQY
V gene: TRBV10-3
J gene: TRBJ2-3
D gene: TRBD2
clone size: NA

CDR3 protein: ASSLRQGGTEAF
V gene: TRBV5-1
J gene: TRBJ1-1
D gene: TRBD1
clone size: once

CDR3 protein: ASSPRTGPYEQY
V gene: TRBV11-1
J gene: TRBJ2-7
D gene: TRBD1
clone size: NA

CDR3 protein: ASSHDSFNQPQH
V gene: TRBV28
J gene: TRBJ1-5
D gene: NA
clone size: NA

CDR3 protein: AWSVPGTASNEKLF
V gene: TRBV30
J gene: TRBJ1-4
D gene: NA
clone size: NA

CDR3 protein: ASRLGQGFTDTQY
V gene: TRBV7-2
J gene: TRBJ2-3
D gene: NA
clone size: NA

CDR3 protein: ASSPYAGGPETQY
V gene: TRBV28
J gene: TRBJ2-5
D gene: TRBD2
clone size: NA

CDR3 protein: ASSPAQMPGPQH
V gene: TRBV4-1
J gene: TRBJ1-5
D gene: NA
clone size: NA

CDR3 protein: ASSQMTGTGELF
V gene: TRBV4-1
J gene: TRBJ2-2
D gene: NA
clone size: few

CDR3 protein: ASRLAGAYEQY
V gene: TRBV19
J gene: TRBJ2-7
D gene: NA
clone size: NA

CDR3 protein: ASSLAQGTEAF
V gene: TRBV7-2
J gene: TRBJ1-1
D gene: NA
clone size: NA

CDR3 protein: ASSHRVFYEQY
V gene: TRBV6-2/TRBV6-3
J gene: TRBJ2-7
D gene: NA
clone size: NA

CDR3 protein: ASSLGQHRTEAF
V gene: TRBV6-2/TRBV6-3
J gene: TRBJ1-1
D gene: TRBD1
clone size: NA

CDR3 protein: ATRDRGNQPQH
V gene: TRBV10-3
J gene: TRBJ1-5
D gene: TRBD1
clone size: NA

CDR3 protein: ASSMSAGANTGELF
V gene: TRBV19
J gene: TRBJ2-2
D gene: NA
clone size: once

CDR3 protein: ASSYRQGGPYEQY
V gene: TRBV6-5
J gene: TRBJ2-7
D gene: NA
clone size: NA

CDR3 protein: ASSYDRSSYNSPLH
V gene: TRBV7-8
J gene: TRBJ1-6
D gene: NA
clone size: NA

CDR3 protein: ASSLVGGASTDTQY
V gene: TRBV7-2
J gene: TRBJ2-3
D gene: NA
clone size: NA

CDR3 protein: ASRGQGKPYEQY
V gene: TRBV19
J gene: TRBJ2-7
D gene: TRBD1
clone size: NA

CDR3 protein: ASSPDLLGGYT
V gene: TRBV28
J gene: TRBJ1-2
D gene: NA
clone size: NA